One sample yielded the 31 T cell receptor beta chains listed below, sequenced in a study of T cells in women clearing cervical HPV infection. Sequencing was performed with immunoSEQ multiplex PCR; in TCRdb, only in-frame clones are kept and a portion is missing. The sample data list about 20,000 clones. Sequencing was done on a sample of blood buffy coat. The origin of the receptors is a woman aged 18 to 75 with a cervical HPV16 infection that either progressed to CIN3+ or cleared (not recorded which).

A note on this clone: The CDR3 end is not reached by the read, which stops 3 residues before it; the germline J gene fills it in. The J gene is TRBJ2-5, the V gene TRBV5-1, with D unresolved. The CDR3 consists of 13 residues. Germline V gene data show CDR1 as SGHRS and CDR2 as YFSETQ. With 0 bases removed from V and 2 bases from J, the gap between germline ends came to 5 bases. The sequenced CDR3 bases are TGCGCCAGCAGCTTGGTACAGCAAGAGACC. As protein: CASSLVQQET. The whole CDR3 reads CASSLVQQETQYF.

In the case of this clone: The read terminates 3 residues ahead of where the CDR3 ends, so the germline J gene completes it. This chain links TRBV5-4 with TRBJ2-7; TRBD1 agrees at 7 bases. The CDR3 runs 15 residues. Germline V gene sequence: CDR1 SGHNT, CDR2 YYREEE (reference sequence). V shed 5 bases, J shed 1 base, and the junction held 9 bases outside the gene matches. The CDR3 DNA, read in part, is TGTGCCAGCAGTAATCAGACAGGGCCATCCTACGAG. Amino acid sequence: CASSNQTGPSYE. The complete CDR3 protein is CASSNQTGPSYEQYF.

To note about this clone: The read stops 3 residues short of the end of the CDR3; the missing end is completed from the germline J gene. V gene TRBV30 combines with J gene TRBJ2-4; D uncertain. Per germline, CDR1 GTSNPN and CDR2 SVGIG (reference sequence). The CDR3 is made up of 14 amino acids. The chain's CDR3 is CAWVDTGTRFSQYF. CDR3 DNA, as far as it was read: TGTGCCTGGGTAGACACCGGCACCCGATTTAGT. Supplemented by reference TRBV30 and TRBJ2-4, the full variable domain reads SQTIHQWPATLVQPVGSPLSLECTVEGTSNPNLYWYRQAAGRGLQLLFYSVGIGQISSEVPQNLSASRPQDRQFILSSKKLLLSDSGFYLCAWVDTGTRFSQYFGAGTRLSVL.

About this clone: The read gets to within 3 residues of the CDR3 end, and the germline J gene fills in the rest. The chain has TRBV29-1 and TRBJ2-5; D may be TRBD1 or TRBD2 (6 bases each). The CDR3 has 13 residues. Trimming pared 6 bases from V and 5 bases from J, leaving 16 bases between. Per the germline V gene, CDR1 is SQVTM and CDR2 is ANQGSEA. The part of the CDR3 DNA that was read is TGCAGCGTGGAAAAAACAGGGAGGGAGACC. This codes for CSVEKTGRET. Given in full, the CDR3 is CSVEKTGRETQYF.

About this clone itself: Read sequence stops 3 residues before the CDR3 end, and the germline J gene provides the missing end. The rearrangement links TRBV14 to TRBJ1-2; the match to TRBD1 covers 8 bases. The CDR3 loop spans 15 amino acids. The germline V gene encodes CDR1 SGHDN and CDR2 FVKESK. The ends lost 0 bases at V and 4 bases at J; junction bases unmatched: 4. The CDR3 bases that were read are TGTGCCAGCAGCCAAGAGTCTACAGGGGGCTATGGC. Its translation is CASSQESTGGYG. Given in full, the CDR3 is CASSQESTGGYGYTF. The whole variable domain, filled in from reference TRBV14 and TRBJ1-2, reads EAGVTQFPSHSVIEKGQTVTLRCDPISGHDNLYWYRRVMGKEIKFLLHFVKESKQDESGMPNNRFLAERTGGTYSTLKVQPAELEDSGVYFCASSQESTGGYGYTFGSGTRLTVV.

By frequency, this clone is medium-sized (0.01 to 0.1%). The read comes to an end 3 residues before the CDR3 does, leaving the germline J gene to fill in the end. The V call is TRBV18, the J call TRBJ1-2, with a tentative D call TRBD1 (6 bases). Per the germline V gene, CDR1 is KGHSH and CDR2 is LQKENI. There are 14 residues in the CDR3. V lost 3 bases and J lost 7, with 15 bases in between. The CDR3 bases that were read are TGTGCCAGCTCACCCGAACAACAGGGTGGTGGC. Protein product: CASSPEQQGGG. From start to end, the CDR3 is CASSPEQQGGGYTF. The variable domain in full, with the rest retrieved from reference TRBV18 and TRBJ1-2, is NAGVMQNPRHLVRRRGQEARLRCSPMKGHSHVYWYRQLPEEGLKFMVYLQKENIIDESGMPKERFSAEFPKEGPSILRIQQVVRGDSAAYFCASSPEQQGGGYTFGSGTRLTVV.

Incomplete CDR3 DNA: TGTGCCAGCAGTTACTCGGGCAATAATCAGCCC. Amino acid sequence: CASSYSGNNQP. The entire CDR3 is CASSYSGNNQPQHF. The chain combines TRBV6-2 or TRBV6-3 with TRBJ1-5; D remains unclear. Read coverage stops 3 residues before the CDR3 terminus; the germline J gene supplies the remainder. Trimming stripped 0 bases from V and 4 bases from J, with 7 bases between. CDR1 is MNHEY, CDR2 SVGEGT, per germline. This CDR3 has 14 amino acids.

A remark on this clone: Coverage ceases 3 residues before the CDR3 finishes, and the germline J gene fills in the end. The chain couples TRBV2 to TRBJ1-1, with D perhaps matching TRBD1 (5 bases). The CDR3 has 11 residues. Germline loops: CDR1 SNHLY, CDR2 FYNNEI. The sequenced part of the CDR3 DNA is TGTGCCAGCAGTGAAGCGGGGGGA. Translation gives CASSEAGG. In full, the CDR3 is CASSEAGGAFF.

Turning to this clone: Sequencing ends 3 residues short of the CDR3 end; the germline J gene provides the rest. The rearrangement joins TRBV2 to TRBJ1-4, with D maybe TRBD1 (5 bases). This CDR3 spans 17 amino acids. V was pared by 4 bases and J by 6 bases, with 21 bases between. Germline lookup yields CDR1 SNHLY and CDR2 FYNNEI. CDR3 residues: CASSGLGGVASYEKLFF. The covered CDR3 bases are TGTGCCAGCAGTGGACTGGGAGGGGTAGCCTCTTATGAAAAA.

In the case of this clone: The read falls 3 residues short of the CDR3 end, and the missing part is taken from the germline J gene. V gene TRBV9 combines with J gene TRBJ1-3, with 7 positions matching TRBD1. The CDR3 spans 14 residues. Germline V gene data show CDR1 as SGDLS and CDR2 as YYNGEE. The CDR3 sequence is CASSELGQAGEIYF. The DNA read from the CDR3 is TGTGCCAGCAGCGAACTAGGACAGGCAGGCGAA.

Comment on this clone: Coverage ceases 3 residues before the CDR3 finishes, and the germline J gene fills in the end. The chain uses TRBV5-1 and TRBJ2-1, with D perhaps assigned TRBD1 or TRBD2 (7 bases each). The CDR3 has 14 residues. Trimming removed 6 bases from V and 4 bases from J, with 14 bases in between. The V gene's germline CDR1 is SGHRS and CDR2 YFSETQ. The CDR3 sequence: CASTQGGGYNEQFF. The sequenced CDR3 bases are TGCGCCAGCACGCAGGGGGGAGGGTACAATGAG. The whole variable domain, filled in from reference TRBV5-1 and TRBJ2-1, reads KAGVTQTPRYLIKTRGQQVTLSCSPISGHRSVSWYQQTPGQGLQFLFEYFSETQRNKGNFPGRFSGRQFSNSRSEMNVSTLELGDSALYLCASTQGGGYNEQFFGPGTRLTVL.

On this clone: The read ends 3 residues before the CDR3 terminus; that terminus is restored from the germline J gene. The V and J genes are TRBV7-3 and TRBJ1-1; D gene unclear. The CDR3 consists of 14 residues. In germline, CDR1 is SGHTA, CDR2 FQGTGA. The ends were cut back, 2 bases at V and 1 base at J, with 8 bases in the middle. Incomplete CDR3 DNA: TGTGCCAGCAGCTTACACAGAAAGAACACTGAA. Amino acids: CASSLHRKNTE. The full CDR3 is CASSLHRKNTEAFF.

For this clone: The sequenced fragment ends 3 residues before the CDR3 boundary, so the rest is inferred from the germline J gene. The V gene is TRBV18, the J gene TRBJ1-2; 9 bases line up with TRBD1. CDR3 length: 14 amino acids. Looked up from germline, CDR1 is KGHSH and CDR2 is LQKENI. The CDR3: CASSPRTGADDYTF. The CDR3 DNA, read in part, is TGTGCCAGCTCACCTCGGACAGGGGCTGATGAC.

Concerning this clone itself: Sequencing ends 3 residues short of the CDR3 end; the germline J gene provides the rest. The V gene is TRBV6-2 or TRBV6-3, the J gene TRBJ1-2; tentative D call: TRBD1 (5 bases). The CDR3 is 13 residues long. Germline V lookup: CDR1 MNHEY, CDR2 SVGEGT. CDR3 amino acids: CASSGGAHNDYTF. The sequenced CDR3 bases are TGTGCCAGCAGTGGAGGGGCCCACAATGAC.

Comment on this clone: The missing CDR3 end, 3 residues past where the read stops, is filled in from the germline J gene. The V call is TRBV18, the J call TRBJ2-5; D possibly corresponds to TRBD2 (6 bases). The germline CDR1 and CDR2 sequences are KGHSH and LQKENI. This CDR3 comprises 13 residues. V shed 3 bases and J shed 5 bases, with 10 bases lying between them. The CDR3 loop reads CASSPSGLETQYF. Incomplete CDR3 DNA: TGTGCCAGCTCACCGAGCGGGTTGGAGACC.

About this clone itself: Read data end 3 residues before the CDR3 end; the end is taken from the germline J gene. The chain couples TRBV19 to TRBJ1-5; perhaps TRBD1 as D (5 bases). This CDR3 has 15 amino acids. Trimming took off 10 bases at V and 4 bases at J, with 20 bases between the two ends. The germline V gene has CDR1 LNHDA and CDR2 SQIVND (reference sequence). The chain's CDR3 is CATRGETELNQPQHF. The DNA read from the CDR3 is TGTGCCACCCGGGGGGAGACAGAACTAAATCAGCCC.

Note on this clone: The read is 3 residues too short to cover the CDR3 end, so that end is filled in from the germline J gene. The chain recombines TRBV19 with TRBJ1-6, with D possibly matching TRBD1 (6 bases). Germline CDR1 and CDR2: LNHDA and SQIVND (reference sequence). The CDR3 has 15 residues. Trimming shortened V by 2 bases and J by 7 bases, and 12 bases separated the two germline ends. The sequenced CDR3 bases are TGTGCCAGTAGTATATCGACAGGCGCAAATTCACCC. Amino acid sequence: CASSISTGANSP. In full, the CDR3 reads CASSISTGANSPLHF.

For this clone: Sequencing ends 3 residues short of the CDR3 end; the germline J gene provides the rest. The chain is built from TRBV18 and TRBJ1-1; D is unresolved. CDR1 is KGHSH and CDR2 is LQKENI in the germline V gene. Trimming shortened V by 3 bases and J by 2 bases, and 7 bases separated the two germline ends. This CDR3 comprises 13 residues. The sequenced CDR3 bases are TGTGCCAGCTCACCCCCAGGTAACACTGAA. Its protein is CASSPPGNTE. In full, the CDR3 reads CASSPPGNTEAFF.

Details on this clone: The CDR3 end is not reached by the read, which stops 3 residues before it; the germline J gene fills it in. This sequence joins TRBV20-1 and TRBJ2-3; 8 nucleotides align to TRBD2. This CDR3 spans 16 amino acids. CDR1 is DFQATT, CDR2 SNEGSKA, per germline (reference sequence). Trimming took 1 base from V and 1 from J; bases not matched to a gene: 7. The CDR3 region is CSARGSSGGRTDTQYF. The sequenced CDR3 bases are TGCAGTGCTAGAGGCTCCAGCGGGGGCCGCACAGATACG.

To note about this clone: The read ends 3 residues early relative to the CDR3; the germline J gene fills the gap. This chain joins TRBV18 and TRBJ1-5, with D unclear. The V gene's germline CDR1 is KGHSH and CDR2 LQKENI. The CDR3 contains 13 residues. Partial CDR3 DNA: TGTGCCAGCTCACCACCCAGCACAGATCCC. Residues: CASSPPSTDP. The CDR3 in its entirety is CASSPPSTDPQHF.

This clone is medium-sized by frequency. CDR3 sequence: CASSGTGIQYF. CDR3 DNA (partial): TGTGCCAGCAGCGGGACAGGCATT. The chain has TRBV7-9 and TRBJ2-4, with 8 bases that match TRBD1. The CDR3 end falls 3 residues outside the read, so it is completed with the germline J gene. The CDR3 is 11 residues long. Unmatched junction bases numbered 0, after V lost 5 bases and J lost 9 bases. Germline V lookup: CDR1 SEHNR, CDR2 FQNEAQ (reference sequence).

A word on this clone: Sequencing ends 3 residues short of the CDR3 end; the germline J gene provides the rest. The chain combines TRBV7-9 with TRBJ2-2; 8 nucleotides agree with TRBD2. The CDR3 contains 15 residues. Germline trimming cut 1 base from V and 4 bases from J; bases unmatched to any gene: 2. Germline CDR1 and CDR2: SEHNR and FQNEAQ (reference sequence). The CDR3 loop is CASSLGGGSTGELFF. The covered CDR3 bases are TGTGCCAGCAGCTTAGGCGGGGGGTCCACCGGGGAG.

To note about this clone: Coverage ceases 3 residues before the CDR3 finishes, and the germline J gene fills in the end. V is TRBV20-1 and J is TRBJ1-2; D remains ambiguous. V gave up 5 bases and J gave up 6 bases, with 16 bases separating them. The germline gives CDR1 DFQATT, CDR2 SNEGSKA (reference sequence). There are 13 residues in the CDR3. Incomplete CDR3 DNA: TGCAGTGCTGTCCTTAACCCCAGAGATGGC. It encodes CSAVLNPRDG. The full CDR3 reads CSAVLNPRDGYTF.

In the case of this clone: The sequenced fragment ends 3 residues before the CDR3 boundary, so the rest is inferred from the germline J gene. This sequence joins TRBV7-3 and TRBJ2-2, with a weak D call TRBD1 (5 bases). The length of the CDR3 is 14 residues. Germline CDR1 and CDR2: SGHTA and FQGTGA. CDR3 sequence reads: CASSTGSYNSPLFF. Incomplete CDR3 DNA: TGTGCCAGCAGTACAGGCTCCTATAATTCACCG.

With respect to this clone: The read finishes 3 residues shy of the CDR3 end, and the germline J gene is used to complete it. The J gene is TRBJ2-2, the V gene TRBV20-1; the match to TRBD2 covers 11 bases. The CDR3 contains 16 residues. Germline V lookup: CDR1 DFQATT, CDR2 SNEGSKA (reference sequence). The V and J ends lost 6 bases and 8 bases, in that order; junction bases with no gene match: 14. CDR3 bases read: TGCAGTGCCAGAAAAGAAACTAGCGGGGGAAGGGGGGAG. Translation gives CSARKETSGGRGE. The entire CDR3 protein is CSARKETSGGRGELFF.

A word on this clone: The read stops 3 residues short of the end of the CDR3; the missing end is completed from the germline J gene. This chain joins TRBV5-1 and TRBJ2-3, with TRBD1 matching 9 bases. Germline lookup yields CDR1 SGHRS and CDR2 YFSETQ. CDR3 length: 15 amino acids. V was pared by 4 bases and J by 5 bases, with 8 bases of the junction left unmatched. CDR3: CASSVQGAGEDTQYF. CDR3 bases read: TGCGCCAGCAGCGTACAGGGGGCGGGGGAAGATACG.

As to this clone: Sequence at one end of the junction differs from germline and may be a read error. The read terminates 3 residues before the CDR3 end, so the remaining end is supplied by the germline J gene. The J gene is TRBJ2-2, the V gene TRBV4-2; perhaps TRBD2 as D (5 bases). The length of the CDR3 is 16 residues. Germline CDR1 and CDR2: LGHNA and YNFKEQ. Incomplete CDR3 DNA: TGCGCCAGCAGCCAAGAGGGCGTTACGAACACCGGGGAG. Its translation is CASSQEGVTNTGE. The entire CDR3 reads CASSQEGVTNTGELFF.

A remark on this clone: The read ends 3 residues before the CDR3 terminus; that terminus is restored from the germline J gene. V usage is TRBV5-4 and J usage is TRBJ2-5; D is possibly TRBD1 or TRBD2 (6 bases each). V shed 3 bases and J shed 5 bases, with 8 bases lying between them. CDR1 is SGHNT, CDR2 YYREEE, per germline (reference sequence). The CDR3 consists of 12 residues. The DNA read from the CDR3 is TGTGCCAGCAGCTGGAGGGGGGAGACC. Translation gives CASSWRGET. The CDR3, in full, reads CASSWRGETQYF. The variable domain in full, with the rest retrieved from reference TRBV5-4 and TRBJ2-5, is ETGVTQSPTHLIKTRGQQVTLRCSSQSGHNTVSWYQQALGQGPQFIFQYYREEENGRGNFPPRFSGLQFPNYSSELNVNALELDDSALYLCASSWRGETQYFGPGTRLLVL.

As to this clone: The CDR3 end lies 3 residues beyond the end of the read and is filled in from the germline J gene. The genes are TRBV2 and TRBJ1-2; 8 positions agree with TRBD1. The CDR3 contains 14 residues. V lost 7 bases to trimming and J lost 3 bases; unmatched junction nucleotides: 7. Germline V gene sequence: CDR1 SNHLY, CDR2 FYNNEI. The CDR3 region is CASIRDRQYYGYTF. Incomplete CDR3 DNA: TGTGCCAGCATAAGGGACAGGCAATACTATGGC.

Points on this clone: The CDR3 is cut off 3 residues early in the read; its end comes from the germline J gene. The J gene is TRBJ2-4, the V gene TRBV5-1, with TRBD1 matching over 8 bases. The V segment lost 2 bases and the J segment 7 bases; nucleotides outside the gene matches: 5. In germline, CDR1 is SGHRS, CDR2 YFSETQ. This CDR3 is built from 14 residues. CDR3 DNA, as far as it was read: TGCGCCAGCAGCTTAGGGGACAGGAACAACATT. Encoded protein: CASSLGDRNNI. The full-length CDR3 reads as CASSLGDRNNIQYF.

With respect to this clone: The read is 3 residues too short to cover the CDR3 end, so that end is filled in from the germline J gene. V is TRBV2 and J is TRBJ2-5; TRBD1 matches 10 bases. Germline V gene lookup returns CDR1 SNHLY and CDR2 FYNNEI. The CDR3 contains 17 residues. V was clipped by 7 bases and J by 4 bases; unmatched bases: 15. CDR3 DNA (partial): TGTGCCAGCATCACCTGGACGACTGGGACAGGGGTAGAGACC. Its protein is CASITWTTGTGVET. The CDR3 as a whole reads CASITWTTGTGVETQYF.